What follows are 5 T cell receptor beta chains derived from one specimen sequenced in a study of vaccination effects on CD4 cells after COVID-19. No cognate antigen is known for these TCRs. Under the ViraFEST assay, PBMC were stimulated with viral peptide pools so that antigen-specific CD4+ T cells expanded. Sequencing was performed afterwards. When nine to ten days of culture had elapsed, CD4+ T cells were isolated. Vaccine recipients, nucleocapsid antibody negative, had no prior SARS-CoV-2 infection. Here immunoSEQ multiplex PCR was the method, and the copy in TCRdb shows in-frame clones only, minus some. The sample shows about 73,000 clones, under 85% of them seen only once. Sequences were derived from CD4+ T cells from PBMCs cultured with HCoV-NL63 spike peptides, sampled before COVID-19 vaccination. The receptor set was obtained from a human donor who received a COVID-19 vaccine.

V gene TRBV6-5 combines with J gene TRBJ1-3; D uncertain. Germline V CDR1 and CDR2: MNHEY, SVGAGI. This CDR3 has 15 amino acids. Between the trimmed V and J ends, which lost 5 bases and 2 bases, there was a span of 13 bases. The CDR3: CASSRSQQAGNTIYF. The CDR3 bases are TGTGCCAGCAGTCGAAGCCAGCAGGCTGGAAACACCATATATTTT.

This chain joins TRBV9 and TRBJ1-1; D possibly corresponds to TRBD1 (5 bases). Germline assignment: CDR1 SGDLS and CDR2 YYNGEE. This CDR3 is 15 amino acids long. V lost 0 bases to trimming and J lost 0 bases, with 9 bases between them. The CDR3 sequence: CASSVVMGVNTEAFF. The CDR3 DNA sequence: TGTGCCAGCAGCGTAGTTATGGGGGTGAACACTGAAGCTTTCTTT. The entire variable domain, with the rest obtained from reference TRBV9 and TRBJ1-1, is as follows: DSGVTQTPKHLITATGQRVTLRCSPRSGDLSVYWYQQSLDQGLQFLIQYYNGEERAKGNILERFSAQQFPDLHSELNLSSLELGDSALYFCASSVVMGVNTEAFFGQGTRLTVV.

The chain carries TRBV19 and TRBJ1-5; D unresolved. The CDR3 is 16 amino acids. The V and J ends lost 1 base and 5 bases respectively, with 15 bases between them. Germline CDR1 is LNHDA and CDR2 is SQIVND (reference sequence). The CDR3 DNA is TGTGCCAGTAGTATAGTTAAGTCGTTTTTAGATCAGCCCCAGCATTTT. This gives the protein CASSIVKSFLDQPQHF. Full variable domain (outside the CDR3, taken from reference TRBV19 and TRBJ1-5): DGGITQSPKYLFRKEGQNVTLSCEQNLNHDAMYWYRQDPGQGLRLIYYSQIVNDFQKGDIAEGYSVSREKKESFPLTVTSAQKNPTAFYLCASSIVKSFLDQPQHFGDGTRLSIL.

On this clone itself: Other nucleotide sequences in the sample specify the same CDR3. This rearrangement joins TRBV3-1 (or the pseudogene TRBV3-2) to TRBJ1-1; D not certain. V lost 1 base and J 0 bases, leaving 3 bases between the germline ends. There are 13 residues in the CDR3. Germline V CDR1 and CDR2: LGHDT, YNNKEL (reference sequence). The CDR3 loop is CASSQGLNTEAFF. For the CDR3, the DNA is TGTGCCAGCAGCCAAGGCCTGAACACTGAAGCTTTCTTT.

The chain couples TRBV2 to TRBJ1-4, with 7 bases fitting TRBD1. Germline CDR1 is SNHLY and CDR2 is FYNNEI. This CDR3 spans 13 amino acids. With V trimmed by 4 bases and J by 8 bases, 4 bases remained unmatched. CDR3 in DNA: TGTGCCAGCAGTGGCCGGGACAGAGAAAAACTGTTTTTT. Translation gives CASSGRDREKLFF.